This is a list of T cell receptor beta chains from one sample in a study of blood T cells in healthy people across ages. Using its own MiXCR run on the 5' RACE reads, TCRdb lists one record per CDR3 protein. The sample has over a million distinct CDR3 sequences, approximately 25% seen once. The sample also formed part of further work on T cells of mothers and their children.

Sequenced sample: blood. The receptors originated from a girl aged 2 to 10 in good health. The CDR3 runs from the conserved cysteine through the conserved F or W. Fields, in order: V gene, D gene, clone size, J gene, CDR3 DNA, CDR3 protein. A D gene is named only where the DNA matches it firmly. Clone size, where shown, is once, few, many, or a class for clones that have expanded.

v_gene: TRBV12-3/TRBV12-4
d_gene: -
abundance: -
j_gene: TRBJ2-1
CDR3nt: TGTGCCAGCAGTCCCAAGACCGGGACAACGGATGAGCAGTTCTTC
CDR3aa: CASSPKTGTTDEQFF

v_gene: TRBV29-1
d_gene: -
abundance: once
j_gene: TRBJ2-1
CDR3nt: TGCAGCGTTGATCTGGGGCGCACCTACGATGAGCAGTTCTTC
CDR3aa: CSVDLGRTYDEQFF

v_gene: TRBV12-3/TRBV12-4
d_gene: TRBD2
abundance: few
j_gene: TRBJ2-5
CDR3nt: TGTGCCAGCAGTTCCTCTTCGGGACTAGCCACGATAACAGAGACCCAGTACTTC
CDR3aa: CASSSSSGLATITETQYF

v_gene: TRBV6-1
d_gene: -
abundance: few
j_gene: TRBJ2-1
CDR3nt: TGTGCCAGCAGTGAAGGACCGAAGTTCTTC
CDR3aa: CASSEGPKFF

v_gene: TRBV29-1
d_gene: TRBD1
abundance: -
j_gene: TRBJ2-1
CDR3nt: TGCAGCGTACCGACAGGGGCCTACGAGCAGTTCTTC
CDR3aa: CSVPTGAYEQFF

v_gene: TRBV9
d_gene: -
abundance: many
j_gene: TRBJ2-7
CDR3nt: TGTGCCAGCAGCCCCTACAAAAGTTACGAGCAGTACTTC
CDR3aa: CASSPYKSYEQYF

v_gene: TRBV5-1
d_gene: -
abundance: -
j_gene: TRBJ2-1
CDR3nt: TGCGCCAGCAGCCGTATTCCCGACAATGAGCAGTTCTTC
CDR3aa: CASSRIPDNEQFF

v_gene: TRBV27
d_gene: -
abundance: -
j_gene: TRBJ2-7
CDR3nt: TGTGCCAGCAGTTTGGATGTACGGGCCTGGGAGCAGTACTTC
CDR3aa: CASSLDVRAWEQYF

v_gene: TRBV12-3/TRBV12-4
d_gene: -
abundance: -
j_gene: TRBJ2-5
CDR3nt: TGTGCTAGCAGCCCGGGCCAGGTCTACGAGACCCAGTACTTC
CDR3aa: CASSPGQVYETQYF

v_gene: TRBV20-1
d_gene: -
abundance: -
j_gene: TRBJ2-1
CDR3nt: TGCAGTGCTAGAAATTGGCGCGAGAACAATGAGCAGTTCTTC
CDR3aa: CSARNWRENNEQFF

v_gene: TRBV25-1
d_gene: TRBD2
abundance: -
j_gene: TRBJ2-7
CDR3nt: TGTGCCAGCAGTGAATATGTTGGGACTAGCCCCCGTGACTCCTACGAGCAGTACTTC
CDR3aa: CASSEYVGTSPRDSYEQYF

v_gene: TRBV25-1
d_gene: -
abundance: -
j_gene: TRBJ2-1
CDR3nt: TGTGCCAGCAGTGAGGGCAGGACCCCAGGAGGTTACAATGAGCAGTTCTTC
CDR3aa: CASSEGRTPGGYNEQFF

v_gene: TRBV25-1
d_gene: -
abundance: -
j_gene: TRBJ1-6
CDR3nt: TGTGCCAGCAGTGATGAGTACAGGCTCTCATCACCCCTCCACTTT
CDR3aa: CASSDEYRLSSPLHF

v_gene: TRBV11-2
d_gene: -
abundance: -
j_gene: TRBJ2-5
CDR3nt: TGTGCCAGCAGCCTCTCTCCTATTCAAGAGACCCAGTACTTC
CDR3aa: CASSLSPIQETQYF

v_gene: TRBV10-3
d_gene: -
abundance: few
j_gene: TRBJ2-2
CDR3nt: TGTGCCACCGTGAACACCGGGGAGCTGTTTTTT
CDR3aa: CATVNTGELFF

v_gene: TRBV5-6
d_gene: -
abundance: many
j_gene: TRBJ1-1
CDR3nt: TGTGCCAGCTCGGGAATGAACACTGAAGCTTTCTTT
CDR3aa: CASSGMNTEAFF

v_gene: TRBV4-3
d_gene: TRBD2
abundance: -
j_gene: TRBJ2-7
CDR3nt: TGCGCCAGCAGCCAAGGGCTTGGAGCGGGGGGCGACTACGAGCAGTACTTC
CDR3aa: CASSQGLGAGGDYEQYF

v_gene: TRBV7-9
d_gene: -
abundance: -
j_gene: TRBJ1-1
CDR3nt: TGTGCCAGCAGCACCGCTTCGGGACAACGAGCTTTCTTT
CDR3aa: CASSTASGQRAFF

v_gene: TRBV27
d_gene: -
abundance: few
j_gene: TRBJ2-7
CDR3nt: TGTGCCAGCAGTCGAACCACTCACGGCTACGAGCAGTACTTC
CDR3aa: CASSRTTHGYEQYF

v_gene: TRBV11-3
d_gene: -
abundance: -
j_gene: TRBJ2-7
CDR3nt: TGTGCCAGCAGCTCTACGGGCGGATCCTACGGGCAGTACTTC
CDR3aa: CASSSTGGSYGQYF

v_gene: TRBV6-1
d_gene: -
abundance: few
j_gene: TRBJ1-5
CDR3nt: TGTGCCAGCAGTGAAGGGGGCCAGTGGACCCAGCATTTT
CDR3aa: CASSEGGQWTQHF

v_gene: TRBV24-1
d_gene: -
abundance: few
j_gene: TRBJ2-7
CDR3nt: TGTGCCACCAGTGATTTGCATGACGAGCAGTACTTC
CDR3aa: CATSDLHDEQYF

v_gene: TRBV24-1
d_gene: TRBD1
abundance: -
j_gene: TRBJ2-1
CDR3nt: TGTGCCACCAGCGAGACAGGGAACAATGAGCAGTTCTTC
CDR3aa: CATSETGNNEQFF

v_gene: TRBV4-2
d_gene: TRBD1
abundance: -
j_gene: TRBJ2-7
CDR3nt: TGTGCCAGCAGCCGGGACAGGGTTTCCTACGAGCAGTACTTC
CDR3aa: CASSRDRVSYEQYF

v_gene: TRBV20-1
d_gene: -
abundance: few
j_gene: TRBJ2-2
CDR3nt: TGCAGTGCCACAGACAGGGAGGACACCGGGGAGCTGTTTTTT
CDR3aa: CSATDREDTGELFF

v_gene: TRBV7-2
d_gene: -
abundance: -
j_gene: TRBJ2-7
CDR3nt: TGTGCCAGCAGCCCGGACGGGGACTACGAGCAGTACTTC
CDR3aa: CASSPDGDYEQYF

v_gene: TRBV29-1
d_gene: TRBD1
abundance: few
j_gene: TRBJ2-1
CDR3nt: TGCAGTTGGAAAAGACAGGGGTATGAGCAGTTCTTC
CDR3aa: CSWKRQGYEQFF

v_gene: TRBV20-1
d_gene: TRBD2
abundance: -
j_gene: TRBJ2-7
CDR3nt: TGCAGTGCTAGAGCCTCCTGGGGACTAGCGAGAATCTACGAGCAGTACTTC
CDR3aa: CSARASWGLARIYEQYF

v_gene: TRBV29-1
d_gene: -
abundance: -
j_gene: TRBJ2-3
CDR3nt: TGCAGAGGCCAGGTCGCAGATACGCAGTATTTT
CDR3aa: CRGQVADTQYF

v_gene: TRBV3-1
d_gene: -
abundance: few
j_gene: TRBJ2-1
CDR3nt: TGTGCCAGCAGCCAACGGGGGACCGACAATGAGCAGTTCTTC
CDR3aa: CASSQRGTDNEQFF

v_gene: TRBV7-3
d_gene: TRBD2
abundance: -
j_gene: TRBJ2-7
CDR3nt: TGTGCCAGCAGCTTACAAGCGGGAGAGGTTGACGAGCAGTACTTC
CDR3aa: CASSLQAGEVDEQYF

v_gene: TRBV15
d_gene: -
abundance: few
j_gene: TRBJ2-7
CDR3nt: TGTGCCACCAGCAGAGATAGGGATCAGATTTACGAGCAGTACTTC
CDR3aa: CATSRDRDQIYEQYF

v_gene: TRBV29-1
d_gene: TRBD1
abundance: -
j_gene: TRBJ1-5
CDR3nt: TGCAGCGTTGCCAGGACAGGGGGCGGGGAGCCCCAGCATTTT
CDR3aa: CSVARTGGGEPQHF

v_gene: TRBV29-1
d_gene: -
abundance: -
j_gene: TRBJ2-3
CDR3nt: TGCAGCGTTGAGGGGGGACGTAGGTGGACAGATACGCAGTATTTT
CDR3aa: CSVEGGRRWTDTQYF

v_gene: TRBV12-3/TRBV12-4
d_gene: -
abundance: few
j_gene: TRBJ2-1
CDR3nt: TGTGCCAGCAGTTCCGGGGGCCCGAGGAGCGATGAGCAGTTCTTC
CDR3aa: CASSSGGPRSDEQFF

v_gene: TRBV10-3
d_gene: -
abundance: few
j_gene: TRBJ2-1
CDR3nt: TGTGCCATCAGCCTAGGCGCTATGCTGTTCTTC
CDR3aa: CAISLGAMLFF

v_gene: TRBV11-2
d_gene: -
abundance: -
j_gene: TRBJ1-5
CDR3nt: TGTGCCAGCAGCCCCGGGCCCGAGGGCAATCAGCCCCAGCATTTT
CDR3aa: CASSPGPEGNQPQHF

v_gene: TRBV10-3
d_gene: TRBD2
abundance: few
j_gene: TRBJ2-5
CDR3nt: TGTGCCATCAGTGAGTCGACTCTAGCGGTCCAAGAGACCCAGTACTTC
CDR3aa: CAISESTLAVQETQYF

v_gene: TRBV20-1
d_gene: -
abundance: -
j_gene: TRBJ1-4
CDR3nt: TGCAGTGCTAGCCAGGGGCTTGATGAAAAACTGTTTTTT
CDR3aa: CSASQGLDEKLFF

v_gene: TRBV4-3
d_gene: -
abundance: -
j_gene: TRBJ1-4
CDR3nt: TGCGCCAGCAGCCAAGATGGGACCAATAATGAAAAACTGTTTTTT
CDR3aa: CASSQDGTNNEKLFF